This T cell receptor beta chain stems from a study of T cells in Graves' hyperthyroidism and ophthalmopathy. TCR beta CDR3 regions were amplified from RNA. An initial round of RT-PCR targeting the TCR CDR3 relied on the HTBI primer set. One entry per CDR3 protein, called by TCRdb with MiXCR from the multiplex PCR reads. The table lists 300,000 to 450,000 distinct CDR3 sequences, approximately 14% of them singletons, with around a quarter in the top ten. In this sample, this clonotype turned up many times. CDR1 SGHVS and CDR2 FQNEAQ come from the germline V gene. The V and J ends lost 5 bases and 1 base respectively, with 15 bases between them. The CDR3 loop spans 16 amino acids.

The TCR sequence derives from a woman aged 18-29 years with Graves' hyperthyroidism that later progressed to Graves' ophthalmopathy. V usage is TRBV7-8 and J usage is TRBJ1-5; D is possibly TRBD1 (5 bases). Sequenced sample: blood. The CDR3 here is CASSVLAGASNQPQHF. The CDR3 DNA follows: TGTGCCAGCAGCGTCCTGGCCGGGGCCAGCAATCAGCCCCAGCATTTT.